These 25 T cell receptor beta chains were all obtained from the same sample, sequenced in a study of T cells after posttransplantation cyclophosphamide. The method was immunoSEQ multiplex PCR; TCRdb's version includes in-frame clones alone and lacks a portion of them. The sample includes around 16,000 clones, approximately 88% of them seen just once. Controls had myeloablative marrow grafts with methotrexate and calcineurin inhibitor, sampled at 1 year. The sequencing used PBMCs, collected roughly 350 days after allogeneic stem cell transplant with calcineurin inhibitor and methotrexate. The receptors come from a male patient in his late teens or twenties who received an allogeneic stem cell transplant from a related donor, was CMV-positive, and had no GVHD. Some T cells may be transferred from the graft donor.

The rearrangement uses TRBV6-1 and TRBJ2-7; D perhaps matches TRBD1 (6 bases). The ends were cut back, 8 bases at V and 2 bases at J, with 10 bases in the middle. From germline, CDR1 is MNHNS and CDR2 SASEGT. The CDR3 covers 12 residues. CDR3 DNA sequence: TGTGCCAGCGAGGGACAAACCTACGAGCAGTACTTC. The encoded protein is CASEGQTYEQYF.

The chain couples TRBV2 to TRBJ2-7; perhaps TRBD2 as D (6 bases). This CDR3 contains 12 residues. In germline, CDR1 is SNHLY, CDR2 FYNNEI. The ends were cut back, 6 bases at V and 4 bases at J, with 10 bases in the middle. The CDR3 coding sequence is TGTGCCAGCAGGCGACTAGATTACGAGCAGTACTTC. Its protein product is CASRRLDYEQYF.

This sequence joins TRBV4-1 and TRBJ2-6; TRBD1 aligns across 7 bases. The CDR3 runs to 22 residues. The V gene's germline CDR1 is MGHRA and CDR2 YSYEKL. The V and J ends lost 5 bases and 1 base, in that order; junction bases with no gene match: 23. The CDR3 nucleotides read TGCGCCAGCAGCGCTCTAGAATTGGGACAGACCTTAAGAGGGTCTGGGGCCAACGTCCTGACTTTC. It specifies CASSALELGQTLRGSGANVLTF.

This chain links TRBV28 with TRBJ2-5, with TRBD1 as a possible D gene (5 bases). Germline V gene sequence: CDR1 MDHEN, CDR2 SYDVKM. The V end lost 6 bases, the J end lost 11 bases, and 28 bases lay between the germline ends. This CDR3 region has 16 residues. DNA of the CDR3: TGTGCCAGCAGCTACTCCGACAGCCCCAGGGCGTTTGAGCAGTACTTC. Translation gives CASSYSDSPRAFEQYF.

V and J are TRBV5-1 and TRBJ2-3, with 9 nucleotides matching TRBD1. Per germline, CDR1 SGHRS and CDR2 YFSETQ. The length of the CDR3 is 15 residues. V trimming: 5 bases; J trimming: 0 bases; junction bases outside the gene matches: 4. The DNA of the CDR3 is TGCGCCAGCAGGGGACAGGGCTTTAGCACAGATACGCAGTATTTT. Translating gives CASRGQGFSTDTQYF.

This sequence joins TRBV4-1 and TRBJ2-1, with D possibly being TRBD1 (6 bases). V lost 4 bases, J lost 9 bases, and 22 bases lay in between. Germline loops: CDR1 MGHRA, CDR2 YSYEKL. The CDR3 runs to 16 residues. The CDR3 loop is CASSPLQGGSESEQFF. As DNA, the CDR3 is TGCGCCAGCAGCCCTCTACAGGGTGGGAGTGAGAGTGAGCAGTTCTTC.

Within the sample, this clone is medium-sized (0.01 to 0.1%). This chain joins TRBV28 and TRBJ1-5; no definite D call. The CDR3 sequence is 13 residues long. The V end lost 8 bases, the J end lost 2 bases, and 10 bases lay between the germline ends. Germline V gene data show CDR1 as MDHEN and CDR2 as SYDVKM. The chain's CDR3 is CASQFRGNQPQHF. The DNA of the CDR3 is TGTGCCAGCCAATTTAGAGGCAATCAGCCCCAGCATTTT. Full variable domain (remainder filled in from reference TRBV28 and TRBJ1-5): DVKVTQSSRYLVKRTGEKVFLECVQDMDHENMFWYRQDPGLGLRLIYFSYDVKMKEKGDIPEGYSVSREKKERFSLILESASTNQTSMYLCASQFRGNQPQHFGDGTRLSIL.

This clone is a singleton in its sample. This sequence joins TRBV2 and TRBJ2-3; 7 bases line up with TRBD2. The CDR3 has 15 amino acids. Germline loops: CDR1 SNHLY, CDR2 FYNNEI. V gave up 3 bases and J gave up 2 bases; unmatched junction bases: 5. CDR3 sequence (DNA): TGTGCCAGCAGTGACGGAGCGGGACTCACAGATACGCAGTATTTT. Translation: CASSDGAGLTDTQYF.

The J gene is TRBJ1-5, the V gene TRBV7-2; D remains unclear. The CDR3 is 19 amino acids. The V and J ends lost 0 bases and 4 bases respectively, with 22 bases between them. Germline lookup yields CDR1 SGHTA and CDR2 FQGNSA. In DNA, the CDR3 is TGTGCCAGCAGCTTAGCGACCCCACTTGAGGATAGAGTAAATCAGCCCCAGCATTTT. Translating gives CASSLATPLEDRVNQPQHF.

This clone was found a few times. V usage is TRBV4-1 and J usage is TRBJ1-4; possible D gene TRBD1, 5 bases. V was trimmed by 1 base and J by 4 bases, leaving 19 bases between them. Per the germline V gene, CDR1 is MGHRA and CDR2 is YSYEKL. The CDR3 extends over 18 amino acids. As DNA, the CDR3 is TGCGCCAGCAGCCAAGGAGAAACCTACAGGAACAATAATGAAAAACTGTTTTTT. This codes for CASSQGETYRNNNEKLFF.

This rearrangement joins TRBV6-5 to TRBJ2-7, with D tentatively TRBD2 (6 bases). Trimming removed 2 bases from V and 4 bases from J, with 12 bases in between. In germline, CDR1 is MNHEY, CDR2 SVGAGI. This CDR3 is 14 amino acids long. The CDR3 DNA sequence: TGTGCCAGCAGTTACGATGGGGGGAGGTACGAGCAGTACTTC. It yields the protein CASSYDGGRYEQYF.

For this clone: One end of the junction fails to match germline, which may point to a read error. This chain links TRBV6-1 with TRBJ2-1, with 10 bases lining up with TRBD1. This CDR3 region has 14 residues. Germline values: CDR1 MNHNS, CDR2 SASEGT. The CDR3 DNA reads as TGTGCCAGCGTGACAGGGGGCCCCTACAGTGAGCAGTTCTTC. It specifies CASVTGGPYSEQFF.

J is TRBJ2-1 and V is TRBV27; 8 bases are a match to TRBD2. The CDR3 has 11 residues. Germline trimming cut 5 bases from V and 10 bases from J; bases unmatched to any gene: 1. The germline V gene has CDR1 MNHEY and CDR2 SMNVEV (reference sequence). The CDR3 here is CASSVAGEQFF. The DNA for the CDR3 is TGTGCCAGCAGTGTAGCGGGAGAGCAGTTCTTC.

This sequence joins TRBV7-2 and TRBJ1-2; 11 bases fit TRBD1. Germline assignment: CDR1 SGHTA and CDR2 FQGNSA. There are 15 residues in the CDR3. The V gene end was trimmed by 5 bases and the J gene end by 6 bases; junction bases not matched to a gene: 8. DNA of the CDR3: TGTGCCAGCAGCCTGCGGACAGGGGGCGCGGATGGCTACACCTTC. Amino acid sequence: CASSLRTGGADGYTF.

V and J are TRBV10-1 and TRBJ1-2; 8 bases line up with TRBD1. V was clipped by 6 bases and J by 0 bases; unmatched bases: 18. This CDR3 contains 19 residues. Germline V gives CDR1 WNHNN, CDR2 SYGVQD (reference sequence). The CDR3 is CASRAGQGLSGLANYGYTF. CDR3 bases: TGCGCCAGCAGGGCAGGACAGGGCCTCTCAGGGTTAGCTAACTATGGCTACACCTTC.

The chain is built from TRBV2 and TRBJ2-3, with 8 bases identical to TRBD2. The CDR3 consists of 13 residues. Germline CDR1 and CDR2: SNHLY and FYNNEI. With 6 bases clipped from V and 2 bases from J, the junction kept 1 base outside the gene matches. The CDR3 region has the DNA TGTGCCAGCAGAGCGGGGGCCACAGATACGCAGTATTTT. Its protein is CASRAGATDTQYF.

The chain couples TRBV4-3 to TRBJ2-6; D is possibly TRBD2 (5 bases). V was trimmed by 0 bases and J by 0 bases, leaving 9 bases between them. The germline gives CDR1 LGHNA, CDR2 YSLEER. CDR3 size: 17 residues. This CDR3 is CASSQEGANSGANVLTF. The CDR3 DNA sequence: TGCGCCAGCAGCCAAGAGGGAGCGAACTCTGGGGCCAACGTCCTGACTTTC.

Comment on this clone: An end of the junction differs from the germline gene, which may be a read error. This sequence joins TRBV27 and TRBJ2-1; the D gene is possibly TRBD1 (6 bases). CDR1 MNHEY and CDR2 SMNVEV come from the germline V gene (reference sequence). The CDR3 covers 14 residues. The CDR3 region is CASSPGQVYSEQFF. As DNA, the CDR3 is TGTGCCAGCAGTCCGGGACAAGTCTACAGTGAGCAGTTCTTC.

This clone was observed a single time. CDR3 region: CASWQSGHTGELFF. The DNA of the CDR3 is TGTGCCAGCTGGCAGTCAGGGCACACCGGGGAGCTGTTTTTT. This chain joins TRBV5-6 and TRBJ2-2, with D tentatively TRBD1 (5 bases). CDR3 length equals 14 residues. The germline gives CDR1 SGHDT, CDR2 YYEEEE. Trimming cost V 7 bases and J 3 bases, with 13 bases left between them.

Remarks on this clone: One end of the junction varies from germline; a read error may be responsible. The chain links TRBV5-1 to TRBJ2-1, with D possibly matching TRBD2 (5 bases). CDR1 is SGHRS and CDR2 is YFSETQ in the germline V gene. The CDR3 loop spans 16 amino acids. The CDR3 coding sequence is TGCGCCAGCAGCTATGGACTGGAGAGCTCCTACAGTGAGCAGTTCTTC. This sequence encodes CASSYGLESSYSEQFF. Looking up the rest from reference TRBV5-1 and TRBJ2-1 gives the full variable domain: KAGVTQTPRYLIKTRGQQVTLSCSPISGHRSVSWYQQTPGQGLQFLFEYFSETQRNKGNFPGRFSGRQFSNSRSEMNVSTLELGDSALYLCASSYGLESSYSEQFFGPGTRLTVL.

CDR3 residues: CASALDSPTRSYTF. The CDR3 DNA is TGTGCCAGCGCCTTGGACAGCCCGACACGGAGCTACACCTTC. The chain combines TRBV27 with TRBJ1-2; D is possibly TRBD1 (6 bases). The CDR3 loop spans 14 amino acids. The germline gives CDR1 MNHEY, CDR2 SMNVEV (reference sequence). V was cut by 8 bases and J by 9 bases, with 22 bases left in between.

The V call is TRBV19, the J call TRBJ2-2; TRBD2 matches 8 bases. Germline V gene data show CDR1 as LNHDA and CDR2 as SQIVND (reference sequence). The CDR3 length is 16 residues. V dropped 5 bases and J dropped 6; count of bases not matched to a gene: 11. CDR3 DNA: TGTGCCAGTAGTCCCCCCACGGGAGGGCCCGCCGGGGAGCTGTTTTTT. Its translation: CASSPPTGGPAGELFF.

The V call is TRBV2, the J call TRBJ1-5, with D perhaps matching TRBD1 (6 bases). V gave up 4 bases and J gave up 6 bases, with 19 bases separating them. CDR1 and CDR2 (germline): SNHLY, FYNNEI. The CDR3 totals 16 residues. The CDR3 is CASSGQGRGGIQPQHF. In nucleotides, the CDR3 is TGTGCCAGCAGTGGGCAGGGCAGAGGGGGTATTCAGCCCCAGCATTTT.

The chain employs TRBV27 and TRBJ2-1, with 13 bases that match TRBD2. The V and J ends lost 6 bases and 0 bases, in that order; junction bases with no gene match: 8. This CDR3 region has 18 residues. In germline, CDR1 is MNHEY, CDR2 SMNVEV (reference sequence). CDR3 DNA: TGTGCCAGCAGAGGACTAGCGGGAGAACGGGGCTCCTACAATGAGCAGTTCTTC. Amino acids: CASRGLAGERGSYNEQFF.

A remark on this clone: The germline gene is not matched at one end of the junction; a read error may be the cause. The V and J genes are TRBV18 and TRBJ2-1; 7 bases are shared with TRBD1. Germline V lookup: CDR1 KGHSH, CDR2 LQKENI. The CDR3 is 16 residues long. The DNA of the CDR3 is TGTGCCAGCTCACCCGAATTACAGGGGTTATACAGTGAGCAGTTCTTC. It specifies CASSPELQGLYSEQFF.